The clone carrying this T cell receptor (beta chain) was seen a handful of times. Its target is not known. The data belong to a study of OX40 agonist ivuxolimab in advanced cancers. The wider study: Across the patients, intravenous ivuxolimab was delivered every 2 weeks at 0.01 to 10 mg/kg. Head and neck, renal cell, melanoma or hepatocellular carcinoma were the cancers that dose-escalation patients had.

Germline loops: CDR1 LNHDA, CDR2 SQIVND (reference sequence). The CDR3 loop spans 13 amino acids. Trimming left V 5 bases short and J 8 bases short, with 15 bases between. Overall study findings and caveats: At 0.1 to 3.0 mg/kg and by week 6, CD4+ and CD8+ T cells in the blood had expanded clonally.

The repertoire was sequenced with immunoSEQ multiplex PCR; TCRdb's copy has only in-frame clones and lacks some. The sample comprises approximately 66,000 clones, 65% to 90% of which are singletons, and 0.75% rests with the top ten. The chain combines TRBV19 with TRBJ1-1; possible D gene TRBD1, 5 bases. Here the sequenced sample was CD4+ or CD8+ T cells sorted from blood, taken in a trial of the OX40 agonist ivuxolimab. The receptor was isolated from an adult with an advanced solid tumor such as melanoma, head and neck, liver or kidney cancer. CDR3 nucleotide sequence: TGTGCCAGTAGTGTCCAGGGAGGGCTGGAAGCTTTCTTT. Translation: CASSVQGGLEAFF.